This entry features one T cell receptor (beta chain) sequence. This sample was included in a study of blood T cell repertoires in COVID-19. Whole-study context: In each case, the material was cDNA or gDNA derived from T cells, B-cell-depleted T cells, or PBMCs.

Per the study methods: The assay estimated nucleated cells by amplifying reference gene primers. Generated by immunoSEQ multiplex PCR, the TCRdb table keeps only in-frame clones and is missing some. V, J and clone size were drawn from that table, and D and trimming were deduced from the DNA. The data hold 180,000 or so clones, with around four fifths observed a single time. In germline, CDR1 is SGHAT, CDR2 FQNNGV. The CDR3 has 15 amino acids. V lost 3 bases and J lost 2, with 13 bases in between. The cohort comprised adults aged about 18 to 100 years residing in 20 to 30 US areas. Cohorts were based on clinical histories the participants reported.

Material: PBMCs or T cells enriched from blood (not recorded which). The receptor comes from a woman aged 55 to 70 who had recovered from COVID-19. J is TRBJ1-1 and V is TRBV11-2; no firm D call. This CDR3 reads CASSFGRARNTEAFF. DNA for the CDR3: TGTGCCAGCAGCTTTGGTCGAGCAAGAAACACTGAAGCTTTCTTT.